The source of this TCR beta chain is a study of blood T cell repertoires in COVID-19. In the authors' workflow: Amplification from reference gene primers served as the basis for estimated nucleated cell counts. TCRdb's table, derived via immunoSEQ multiplex PCR, lists solely in-frame clones and lacks some. V and J calls plus clone size are reproduced from that table; the DNA served to infer D and trimming. The data hold around 250,000 clones, with 85% to 90% observed a single time. This TCR derives from an older woman with active or convalescent COVID-19. The sample taken for sequencing was peripheral blood.

CDR3 residues: CASSLGGRGLYGYTF. CDR3 coding DNA: TGTGCCAGCAGCTTGGGAGGGAGAGGCCTCTATGGCTACACCTTC. The J gene is TRBJ1-2, the V gene TRBV5-4; D remains ambiguous. V dropped 0 bases and J dropped 4 bases, with 13 bases sitting between them. Looked up from germline, CDR1 is SGHNT and CDR2 is YYREEE (reference sequence). CDR3 size: 15 residues.